This T cell receptor beta chain was retrieved from a study of identical twins. Findings and caveats of the study: Zero-insertion analyses were open to partial confounding by invariant MAIT and iNKT cells. Insertions ran lower in abundant cord blood beta clonotypes, though not in memory repertoires. Rather than following the same donors, the conclusions depended on cross-sectional statistical analysis.

This clonotype was detected a few times. Its antigen remains unidentified. CDR3 length equals 15 residues. V shed 2 bases, J shed 7 bases, and the junction held 6 bases outside the gene matches. Germline V lookup: CDR1 SEHNR, CDR2 FQNEAQ (reference sequence). TCRdb processed the 5' RACE reads anew with MiXCR; each CDR3 protein has one entry. This table has about 530,000 distinct CDR3 sequences, 15% appearing once. These data are also associated with another study on yellow fever vaccine responses in identical twins.

The clonotype comes from a woman between 18 and 29 years old in good health. V usage is TRBV7-9 and J usage is TRBJ2-1; 9 nucleotides align to TRBD1. Sample: CD4+ T cells sorted from blood. CDR3 in amino acids: CASSLWDRAVNEQFF. The CDR3 coding sequence is TGTGCCAGCAGCTTATGGGACAGGGCGGTGAATGAGCAGTTCTTC.